The 10 T cell receptor beta chains below were found in one sample sequenced in a study of T-cell memory formation after mild COVID-19. TCRdb ran MiXCR on the 5' RACE reads and lists one entry per CDR3 protein. The profile shows 350,000 to 450,000 distinct CDR3 sequences, 14% of them singletons. Sequencing was done on a sample of PBMCs or a T cell subset sorted from them (not recorded which). These receptors were collected from a man aged 18 to 35 who had mild COVID-19 (a few samples of this study predate the infection). Cell type and time point are not known.

The chain combines TRBV18 with TRBJ2-1, with D possibly matching TRBD2 (5 bases). Per germline, CDR1 KGHSH and CDR2 LQKENI. The CDR3 consists of 14 residues. Trimming left V 1 base short and J 6 bases short, with 10 bases between. CDR3 protein: CASSPQPRGNEQFF. CDR3 nucleotides: TGTGCCAGCTCACCACAGCCTCGGGGCAATGAGCAGTTCTTC. The full variable domain, in which reference TRBV18 and TRBJ2-1 provide the parts outside the CDR3, is NAGVMQNPRHLVRRRGQEARLRCSPMKGHSHVYWYRQLPEEGLKFMVYLQKENIIDESGMPKERFSAEFPKEGPSILRIQQVVRGDSAAYFCASSPQPRGNEQFFGPGTRLTVL.

The chain uses TRBV5-1 and TRBJ1-1; 9 bases line up with TRBD1. This CDR3 is built from 13 residues. The germline V gene encodes CDR1 SGHRS and CDR2 YFSETQ. The trim removed 7 bases at V and 4 bases at J, leaving 5 bases unmatched. The CDR3 DNA reads TGCGCCAGCGGACAGGGGCTGAGCACTGAAGCTTTCTTT. As protein: CASGQGLSTEAFF.

This chain uses TRBV12-3 or TRBV12-4 with TRBJ1-4; 10 bases map to TRBD1. The CDR3 totals 16 residues. The junction had 8 bases not matched to a gene; V was cut back by 4 bases and J by 6 bases. The CDR3 loop is CASSSGTGAYYEKLFF. The DNA for the CDR3 is TGTGCCAGCAGTTCCGGGACAGGGGCCTATTATGAAAAACTGTTTTTT.

The chain is built from TRBV20-1 and TRBJ1-2, with 7 bases that match TRBD1. Germline CDR1 and CDR2: DFQATT and SNEGSKA (reference sequence). J lost 2 bases, V lost 3 bases, and 6 bases had no gene match. The length of the CDR3 is 14 residues. The chain's CDR3 is CSARKGATNYGYTF. The CDR3 bases are TGCAGTGCTAGGAAGGGGGCCACCAACTATGGCTACACCTTC.

This clonotype has a handful of counts. This chain joins TRBV6-5 and TRBJ1-1; perhaps TRBD1 as D (5 bases). CDR1 MNHEY and CDR2 SVGAGI come from the germline V gene. The CDR3 length is 15 residues. The V end was cut by 4 bases, the J end by 5 bases, with 17 bases between. The CDR3 DNA follows: TGTGCCAGCAGTTCCCCACACTCCCAGGGAACTGAAGCTTTCTTT. Protein product: CASSSPHSQGTEAFF.

There are many counts of this clonotype. The J gene is TRBJ2-5, the V gene TRBV19; TRBD1 is a possible D gene (5 bases). Trimming removed 6 bases at V and 5 bases at J, with 13 bases between. The CDR3 is 13 residues long. Germline CDR1 and CDR2: LNHDA and SQIVND (reference sequence). For the CDR3, the DNA is TGTGCCAGTAGCCCCCAGGGTTTGGAGACCCAGTACTTC. It codes for CASSPQGLETQYF.

This clonotype was seen a few times. The V gene is TRBV7-2, the J gene TRBJ1-5; D gene uncertain. V shed 5 bases and J shed 10 bases, with 21 bases lying between them. In germline, CDR1 is SGHTA, CDR2 FQGNSA. This CDR3 spans 15 amino acids. This CDR3 reads CASSPRSIGRGPQHF. In nucleotides, the CDR3 is TGTGCCAGCAGCCCGAGAAGCATCGGTCGGGGTCCCCAGCATTTT.

This clonotype was picked up a small number of times. The V and J genes are TRBV5-1 and TRBJ1-2; unclear D gene. V was trimmed by 0 bases and J by 6 bases, leaving 12 bases between them. The CDR3 loop spans 14 amino acids. Germline-derived CDR1 and CDR2 are SGHRS and YFSETQ. CDR3 DNA: TGCGCCAGCAGCTTGGAACAGCTGGCGCATGGCTACACCTTC. Its protein is CASSLEQLAHGYTF.

The chain recombines TRBV20-1 with TRBJ2-3; D is uncertain. CDR3 size: 12 residues. Germline CDR1 reads DFQATT; CDR2 reads SNEGSKA (reference sequence). V lost 1 base and J lost 4, with 6 bases in between. Written as DNA, the CDR3 is TGCAGTGCTAGAGGTCTAGCAGATACGCAGTATTTT. It translates to CSARGLADTQYF.

This clonotype was observed many times. The chain uses TRBV14 and TRBJ2-1; D is uncertain. The V and J ends lost 2 bases and 5 bases respectively, with 13 bases between them. The CDR3 length is 15 residues. Per the germline V gene, CDR1 is SGHDN and CDR2 is FVKESK. The CDR3 loop is CASSQLGFLNNEQFF. In nucleotides, the CDR3 is TGTGCCAGCAGCCAATTGGGGTTCCTCAACAATGAGCAGTTCTTC.